The sample holds many counts of the clone carrying this T cell receptor (beta chain). The antigen remains undetermined. The ends lost 6 bases at V and 4 bases at J; junction bases unmatched: 3. There are 14 residues in the CDR3. Germline lookup yields CDR1 MDHEN and CDR2 SYDVKM. The data derive from a study of T cell repertoires in cytomegalovirus infection. The wider study: Based on public TCR beta signatures, there were indications of CMV infection and of a matching HLA type.

Study conclusions and caveats: Pooled public TCR beta family frequency picked out CMV carriers with the relevant HLA. Dominating the ex vivo response were TCR beta clonotypes that were CMV-specific and HLA-C-restricted.

TCRdb processed the reads anew with MiXCR; each CDR3 protein has one entry. The sample lists 250,000 or so distinct CDR3 sequences; approximately 9.1% were seen once. The chain links TRBV28 to TRBJ1-3; 10 bases match TRBD1. This clonotype was sampled from a human donor in good health (CMV status not recorded). Some clones in this sample may be carry-over from other donors' samples. Sequenced input: PBMCs. The CDR3 here is CASRGTGDGNTIYF. CDR3 coding DNA: TGTGCCAGCAGAGGGACAGGGGACGGAAACACCATATATTTT.